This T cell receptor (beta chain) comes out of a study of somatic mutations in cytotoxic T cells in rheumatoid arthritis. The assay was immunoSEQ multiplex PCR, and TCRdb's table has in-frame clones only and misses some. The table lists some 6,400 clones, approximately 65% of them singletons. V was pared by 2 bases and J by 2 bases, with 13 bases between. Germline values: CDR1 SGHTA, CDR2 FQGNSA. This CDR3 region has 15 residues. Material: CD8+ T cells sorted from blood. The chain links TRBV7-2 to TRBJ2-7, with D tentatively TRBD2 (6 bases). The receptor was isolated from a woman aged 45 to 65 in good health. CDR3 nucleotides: TGTGCCAGCAGCTTATTTAGCGGAGGAACCTACGAGCAGTACTTC. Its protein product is CASSLFSGGTYEQYF.